Listed below are T cell receptor beta chains from one sample, sequenced in a study of T cell repertoires in cytomegalovirus infection. TCRdb passed the reads through MiXCR, listing each CDR3 protein once. The sample lists roughly 600,000 distinct CDR3 sequences; approximately 24% were seen once. Sequences were obtained from CD8+ T cells from PBMCs. Receptor source: a human donor in good health (CMV status not recorded). Some clones in this sample may be carry-over from other donors' samples. Both conserved end residues are part of each CDR3. The order of the fields is CDR3 protein, CDR3 DNA, D gene, V gene, J gene, clone size. D genes are given only for firm matches. For some rows the clone size is stated as once, few or many, or as a class when expanded; others skip it.

CSVDDLPLAGARDTQYF	TGCAGCGTTGACGATTTACCCTTAGCGGGTGCGCGGGATACGCAGTATTTT	TRBD2	TRBV29-1	TRBJ2-3	few
CASTMSGTEETQYF	TGTGCCAGCACCATGAGTGGGACAGAAGAGACCCAGTACTTC	TRBD1	TRBV7-9	TRBJ2-5	few
CSVETRDGYTF	TGCAGCGTTGAGACGAGAGATGGCTACACCTTC	NA	TRBV29-1	TRBJ1-2	many
CASTPGRGGLETQYF	TGTGCCAGCACCCCCGGGCGGGGGGGCCTCGAGACCCAGTACTTC	TRBD2	TRBV12-3/TRBV12-4	TRBJ2-5	NA
CANIPGTEIEKLFF	TGTGCCAACATCCCCGGGACAGAAATTGAAAAACTGTTTTTT	TRBD1	TRBV7-3	TRBJ1-4	NA
CSARGWGRGTDTQYF	TGCAGTGCTAGAGGCTGGGGCCGGGGGACAGATACGCAGTATTTT	NA	TRBV20-1	TRBJ2-3	NA
CASSPGTFYEQYF	TGTGCCAGCAGTCCCGGGACATTTTACGAGCAGTACTTC	NA	TRBV27	TRBJ2-7	many
CSVVFMNTEAFF	TGCAGCGTTGTTTTCATGAACACTGAAGCTTTCTTT	NA	TRBV29-1	TRBJ1-1	NA
CASSSAVYEQFF	TGTGCCAGCAGCAGTGCGGTCTATGAGCAGTTCTTC	NA	TRBV7-2	TRBJ2-1	many
CSARGGSTYNEQFF	TGCAGTGCTAGAGGAGGGTCCACCTACAATGAGCAGTTCTTC	NA	TRBV20-1	TRBJ2-1	NA
CSAREDRGSIAKNIQYF	TGCAGTGCTAGAGAGGACAGGGGGAGTATAGCCAAAAACATTCAGTACTTC	TRBD1	TRBV20-1	TRBJ2-4	NA
CASSPEAGSYSNQPQHF	TGTGCCAGCAGCCCAGAGGCTGGCAGCTATAGCAATCAGCCCCAGCATTTT	NA	TRBV7-8	TRBJ1-5	many
CASSYSWGGVDEQFF	TGTGCCAGCAGTTACTCGTGGGGGGGGGTCGATGAGCAGTTCTTC	TRBD2	TRBV6-2/TRBV6-3	TRBJ2-1	NA
CASSPGLAGGLNTGELFF	TGTGCCAGCAGCCCGGGACTAGCGGGGGGGCTGAACACCGGGGAGCTGTTTTTT	TRBD2	TRBV11-2	TRBJ2-2	few
CASSQDGGGRTEAFF	TGTGCCAGCAGCCAAGATGGCGGGGGGAGGACTGAAGCTTTCTTT	NA	TRBV14	TRBJ1-1	few
CASSLTQDQETQYF	TGTGCCAGCAGCTTAACTCAGGACCAAGAGACCCAGTACTTC	NA	TRBV7-9	TRBJ2-5	many
CASSLEGEGTEAFF	TGTGCCAGCAGCTTAGAAGGGGAGGGCACTGAAGCTTTCTTT	NA	TRBV13	TRBJ1-1	NA
CASSPDPEREKLFF	TGTGCCAGCAGTCCCGACCCAGAGCGGGAAAAACTGTTTTTT	NA	TRBV7-9	TRBJ1-4	many
CSARVPGELFF	TGCAGTGCTAGAGTGCCCGGGGAGCTGTTTTTT	NA	TRBV20-1	TRBJ2-2	NA
CANRIVGGAGTGELFF	TGTGCCAACAGAATCGTAGGGGGCGCGGGCACCGGGGAGCTGTTTTTT	TRBD1	TRBV12-3/TRBV12-4	TRBJ2-2	NA
CATSDWEGDAGELFF	TGTGCCACCAGTGACTGGGAGGGGGATGCCGGGGAGCTGTTTTTT	NA	TRBV24-1	TRBJ2-2	NA
CASQLAPDTQYF	TGTGCCAGCCAGCTAGCCCCGGATACGCAGTATTTT	NA	TRBV11-1	TRBJ2-3	NA
CASSERFRSYAANTGELFF	TGTGCCAGCAGTGAAAGGTTTCGGTCTTACGCCGCCAACACCGGGGAGCTGTTTTTT	NA	TRBV6-1	TRBJ2-2	many
CASSLAKTENNQPQHF	TGTGCCAGCAGCTTAGCTAAGACGGAAAACAATCAGCCCCAGCATTTT	NA	TRBV7-9	TRBJ1-5	few
CASSYPIPRTSGESYNEQFF	TGTGCCAGCAGTTACCCCATCCCCAGAACTAGCGGGGAGTCCTACAATGAGCAGTTCTTC	TRBD2	TRBV6-6	TRBJ2-1	NA
CSVEVGGSTGELFF	TGCAGCGTTGAAGTGGGGGGGAGCACCGGGGAGCTGTTTTTT	TRBD2	TRBV29-1	TRBJ2-2	NA
CASRSDGGWSAEAFF	TGTGCCAGCAGATCGGACGGCGGATGGAGTGCTGAAGCTTTCTTT	NA	TRBV7-6	TRBJ1-1	few
CASTGQGGFQFF	TGTGCCAGCACCGGACAGGGGGGTTTTCAGTTCTTC	TRBD1	TRBV6-2/TRBV6-3	TRBJ2-1	few
CASSYTGGQDNEQFF	TGTGCCAGCAGTTACACCGGGGGCCAAGACAATGAGCAGTTCTTC	NA	TRBV6-6	TRBJ2-1	few
CASSGTATDTQYF	TGTGCCAGCAGTGGGACAGCCACAGATACGCAGTATTTT	TRBD1	TRBV6-5	TRBJ2-3	NA
CASRKEIYSNQPQHF	TGTGCCAGCAGAAAAGAAATTTATAGCAATCAGCCCCAGCATTTT	NA	TRBV28	TRBJ1-5	few